This TCR beta chain derives from a study of shared clonotypes between healthy human individuals. The study, taken as a whole, reports: Researchers found naive subsets generally carried larger estimated richness than memory subsets. A limitation of the genetic and exposure-history diversity represented arose from few donors. Non-shared clonotypes had lower generation probabilities than those shared by all four donors.

Sequenced by immunoSEQ multiplex PCR; TCRdb stores in-frame clones only, minus some. The data contain 730,000 or so clones, around 72% of them singletons. V trimming: 5 bases; J trimming: 8 bases; junction bases outside the gene matches: 9. Germline CDR1 reads MDHEN; CDR2 reads SYDVKM. This CDR3 comprises 15 residues. A note on this clone: Its target is not known.

The chain couples TRBV28 to TRBJ1-2; 12 bases match TRBD1. The clonotype comes from a woman aged 25 to 39 in good health. The sample comprised memory CD4+ T cells sorted from blood. Specified subset: CD45RA-negative fraction. CDR3 bases: TGTGCCAGCAGTACTCCGGGACAGGGGGCGGGAGGCTACACCTTC. Translated: CASSTPGQGAGGYTF.